Listed here are 30 T cell receptor beta chains from one sample, sequenced in a study of post-analysis software for immune sequencing data. The library was made from cDNA and included unique molecular identifiers. One entry per CDR3 protein, called by TCRdb with MiXCR from the PCR reads. Of about 560,000 distinct CDR3 sequences detected, around 40% appear once; the ten largest clones hold approximately 1.7%. These receptors are not linked to any known antigen. Study-wide findings and caveats: Four to six TRBV segments were more frequent in patients than controls; TRBV5-6, TRBV5-1 and TRBV20-1 belonged to this group.

The sample comprised blood. These receptors all stem from a girl aged 5 to 17 with multiple sclerosis.

This chain joins TRBV6-6 and TRBJ2-7; the D is unclear. CDR3 length equals 15 residues. V lost 0 bases and J 10 bases, leaving 19 bases between the germline ends. Looked up from germline, CDR1 is MNHNY and CDR2 is SVGAGI (reference sequence). The chain's CDR3 is CASSYSLSSVSGQYF. The DNA for the CDR3 is TGTGCCAGCAGTTACTCACTGTCCTCGGTCTCGGGTCAGTACTTC.

This clonotype turned up a few times. An end of the junction differs from the germline gene, which may be a read error. V usage is TRBV5-6 and J usage is TRBJ1-2; the D gene is possibly TRBD1 (5 bases). CDR1 and CDR2 (germline): SGHDT, YYEEEE. The length of the CDR3 is 13 residues. CDR3 DNA sequence: TGTGCCAGCACCCTCTGGGGGGTTTATGGCTGCACCTTC. The encoded protein is CASTLWGVYGCTF.

This clonotype was observed a handful of times. CDR3 bases: TGCGCCAGCAGCTTGATGGGCCGGGAAGGCCTGGATGGCTACACCTTC. It yields the protein CASSLMGREGLDGYTF. The rearrangement uses TRBV5-1 and TRBJ1-2; D uncertain. The CDR3 runs 16 residues. Germline values: CDR1 SGHRS, CDR2 YFSETQ. The V and J ends lost 1 base and 6 bases respectively, with 19 bases between them.

The J gene is TRBJ1-6, the V gene TRBV28; D might be TRBD1 (6 bases). CDR1 and CDR2 (germline): MDHEN, SYDVKM. Deletions cut 9 bases from V and 3 bases from J, with 15 bases between. This CDR3 region has 15 residues. CDR3 nucleotide sequence: TGTGCCAGTAAACGGAGGGGGAACTATAATTCACCCCTCCACTTT. Translated, it gives CASKRRGNYNSPLHF. Full variable domain (outside the CDR3, taken from reference TRBV28 and TRBJ1-6): DVKVTQSSRYLVKRTGEKVFLECVQDMDHENMFWYRQDPGLGLRLIYFSYDVKMKEKGDIPEGYSVSREKKERFSLILESASTNQTSMYLCASKRRGNYNSPLHFGNGTRLTVT.

This clonotype has a handful of counts. The chain has TRBV12-3 or TRBV12-4 and TRBJ2-1; D call uncertain. The CDR3 spans 14 residues. V lost 6 bases and J lost 0, with 9 bases in between. Here the CDR3 reads CASSPYHSYNEQFF. CDR3 nucleotide sequence: TGTGCCAGCAGCCCATATCACTCCTACAATGAGCAGTTCTTC.

The rearrangement uses TRBV5-1 and TRBJ2-3; 7 bases line up with TRBD2. This CDR3 has 15 amino acids. V lost 8 bases, J lost 2 bases, and 11 bases stayed unmatched. Germline V lookup: CDR1 SGHRS, CDR2 YFSETQ. CDR3 coding DNA: TGCGCCAGTCGCCCGGGGGACTACTTCACAGATACGCAGTATTTT. Encoded protein: CASRPGDYFTDTQYF. Complete variable domain (other parts from reference TRBV5-1 and TRBJ2-3): KAGVTQTPRYLIKTRGQQVTLSCSPISGHRSVSWYQQTPGQGLQFLFEYFSETQRNKGNFPGRFSGRQFSNSRSEMNVSTLELGDSALYLCASRPGDYFTDTQYFGPGTRLTVL.

The chain uses TRBV7-2 and TRBJ2-3; D is ambiguous. The CDR3 has 16 amino acids. V lost 0 bases and J lost 2, with 12 bases in between. The germline V gene encodes CDR1 SGHTA and CDR2 FQGNSA. CDR3 amino acids: CASSLATRILTDTQYF. In nucleotides, the CDR3 is TGTGCCAGCAGCTTAGCGACGCGTATCCTCACAGATACGCAGTATTTT.

This chain connects TRBV6-6 to TRBJ2-1, with 12 bases matching TRBD1. Per the germline V gene, CDR1 is MNHNY and CDR2 is SVGAGI (reference sequence). The V and J ends lost 5 bases and 6 bases, in that order; junction bases with no gene match: 8. The CDR3 runs 16 residues. As DNA, the CDR3 is TGTGCCAGCAGTCCTTTGGGACAGGGGGCGAGCAATGAGCAGTTCTTC. As protein: CASSPLGQGASNEQFF.

The chain couples TRBV12-3 or TRBV12-4 to TRBJ2-1; TRBD2 aligns across 12 bases. Trimming cost V 8 bases and J 9 bases; bases outside gene matches: 17. The CDR3 contains 17 residues. CDR3 in amino acids: CASGRPSGRAARVEQFF. CDR3 nucleotides: TGTGCCAGCGGTAGGCCTAGCGGGAGGGCCGCCCGAGTTGAGCAGTTCTTC.

This clonotype was detected only a few times. This sequence joins TRBV20-1 and TRBJ2-5, with 11 nucleotides matching TRBD2. TRBJ2-7 matches the DNA end more closely, so the J call is doubtful. This CDR3 region has 15 residues. CDR1 and CDR2 (germline): DFQATT, SNEGSKA (reference sequence). CDR3 sequence: CSARDTSGSFYEQYF. In DNA form, the CDR3 reads TGCAGTGCTAGGGATACTAGCGGGAGTTTCTACGAGCAGTACTTC.

This clonotype was detected only once. The CDR3 bases are TGTGCGACAGTCTCCTCGAACACTGAAGCTTTCTTT. It yields the protein CATVSSNTEAFF. The chain is built from TRBV10-3 and TRBJ1-1, with D possibly TRBD1 on 5 matching bases. The CDR3 has 12 residues. In germline, CDR1 is ENHRY, CDR2 SYGVKD.

This clonotype was seen more than once but under ten times. V gene TRBV3-1 combines with J gene TRBJ2-2; tentative D call: TRBD2 (5 bases). The CDR3 sequence is 17 residues long. Trimming removed 0 bases at V and 5 bases at J, with 16 bases between. CDR1 and CDR2 (germline): LGHDT, YNNKEL (reference sequence). The CDR3 reads CASSQDDPWTGTGELFF. In nucleotides, the CDR3 is TGTGCCAGCAGCCAAGATGACCCTTGGACGGGGACCGGGGAGCTGTTTTTT.

This clonotype was observed a few times. The chain carries TRBV12-3 or TRBV12-4 and TRBJ2-1; 7 bases map to TRBD1. V trimming: 4 bases; J trimming: 10 bases; junction bases outside the gene matches: 13. The CDR3 spans 15 residues. In nucleotides, the CDR3 is TGTGCCAGCAGTTCTGACAGGGTGCCTTTAGCAGAGCAGTTCTTC. It translates to CASSSDRVPLAEQFF.

The chain combines TRBV20-1 with TRBJ1-2; a possible D gene is TRBD1 (6 bases). Germline lookup yields CDR1 DFQATT and CDR2 SNEGSKA (reference sequence). The CDR3 extends over 14 amino acids. The V and J ends lost 0 bases and 1 base respectively, with 9 bases between them. DNA for the CDR3: TGCAGTGCTAGAGAAAGGGGGATTAACTATGGCTACACCTTC. It translates to CSARERGINYGYTF.

The J gene is TRBJ1-2, the V gene TRBV7-6; TRBD1 aligns across 7 bases. Trimming cost V 7 bases and J 4 bases; bases outside gene matches: 6. The CDR3 totals 13 residues. Germline assignment: CDR1 SGHVS and CDR2 FNYEAQ. CDR3 coding DNA: TGTGCCAGCACCAACTGGGACAGCTATGGCTACACCTTC. Its translation is CASTNWDSYGYTF.

V is TRBV5-1 and J is TRBJ2-6; D is possibly TRBD2 (6 bases). This CDR3 is built from 17 residues. Germline lookup yields CDR1 SGHRS and CDR2 YFSETQ. Trimming removed 1 base at V and 1 base at J, with 12 bases between. The CDR3 loop is CASSLRGDPSGANVLTF. The CDR3 DNA sequence: TGCGCCAGCAGCTTGCGCGGGGACCCATCTGGGGCCAACGTCCTGACTTTC.

This chain connects TRBV21-1 to TRBJ2-5; TRBD1, the D gene given by the table, was not confirmed from the DNA. TRBV21-1 is a documented pseudogene. CDR3 size: 14 residues. The CDR3: CAIEPRTGEETQYF. The CDR3 nucleotides read TGTGCCATCGAACCGAGGACAGGGGAAGAGACCCAGTACTTC.

The chain carries TRBV5-1 and TRBJ2-7; possible D gene TRBD2, 5 bases. The germline CDR1 and CDR2 sequences are SGHRS and YFSETQ. This CDR3 is 12 amino acids long. The germline V and J ends were trimmed by 4 bases and 7 bases, with 12 bases remaining between them. The CDR3 region is CASSRPGFEQYF. CDR3 DNA: TGCGCCAGCAGCCGGCCGGGATTTGAGCAGTACTTC.

This clonotype was observed a few times. The chain combines TRBV29-1 with TRBJ2-6; TRBD1 is a possible D gene (6 bases). This CDR3 has 15 residues. V was pared by 3 bases and J by 0 bases, with 9 bases between. Germline V gene data show CDR1 as SQVTM and CDR2 as ANQGSEA. CDR3 loop: CSVDPGDSGANVLTF. In DNA, the CDR3 is TGCAGCGTTGATCCAGGGGACTCTGGGGCCAACGTCCTGACTTTC.

The CDR3 here is CASSPGQALIEQYF. Here the CDR3 DNA reads TGTGCCAGCAGCCCCGGACAGGCTTTGATTGAGCAGTACTTC. The chain carries TRBV5-6 and TRBJ2-5, with TRBD1 identical over 7 bases. CDR1 and CDR2 (germline): SGHDT, YYEEEE. There are 14 residues in the CDR3. The trim removed 4 bases at V and 11 bases at J, leaving 14 bases unmatched. Using reference TRBV5-6 and TRBJ2-5 for the parts outside the CDR3, the full variable domain is DAGVTQSPTHLIKTRGQQVTLRCSPKSGHDTVSWYQQALGQGPQFIFQYYEEEERQRGNFPDRFSGHQFPNYSSELNVNALLLGDSALYLCASSPGQALIEQYFGPGTRLLVL.

The chain employs TRBV6-5 and TRBJ2-1; 9 bases match TRBD2. J gave up 6 bases and V 9 bases, and 12 bases lay outside the gene matches. The CDR3 sequence is 15 residues long. Germline-derived CDR1 and CDR2 are MNHEY and SVGAGI. DNA of the CDR3: TGTGCCAGAGAAGCGGGAGGCCCACAGGGCAATGAGCAGTTCTTC. As protein: CAREAGGPQGNEQFF.

The sample holds a few counts of this clonotype. The chain couples TRBV5-1 to TRBJ2-3; D is undetermined. The germline gives CDR1 SGHRS, CDR2 YFSETQ. Trimming cost V 1 base and J 1 base, with 10 bases left between them. This CDR3 is built from 15 residues. CDR3 sequence (DNA): TGCGCCAGCAGCTTGTTAGGTCTACGCACAGATACGCAGTATTTT. Encoded protein: CASSLLGLRTDTQYF.

The rearrangement links TRBV20-1 to TRBJ1-2, with a possible D match to TRBD1 (6 bases). Germline CDR1 reads DFQATT; CDR2 reads SNEGSKA (reference sequence). Trimming took 5 bases from V and 6 from J, leaving 13 bases between them. The CDR3 sequence is 12 residues long. The chain's CDR3 is CSAERGADGYTF. Written as DNA, the CDR3 is TGCAGTGCTGAGCGGGGGGCGGATGGCTACACCTTC.

The chain uses TRBV9 and TRBJ2-3; D might be TRBD1 or TRBD2, each matching 6 bases. CDR3 length: 18 amino acids. V was shortened by 0 bases and J by 2 bases, with 19 bases between the two germline ends. Germline CDR1 and CDR2: SGDLS and YYNGEE. This CDR3 reads CASSVGPLRGRVTDTQYF. The CDR3, as DNA: TGTGCCAGCAGCGTAGGACCTCTCCGGGGGCGCGTCACAGATACGCAGTATTTT.

The V and J genes are TRBV11-2 and TRBJ2-2; D not certain. The CDR3 contains 13 residues. Germline lookup yields CDR1 SGHAT and CDR2 FQNNGV. Trimming shortened V by 3 bases and J by 6 bases, and 8 bases separated the two germline ends. The CDR3 DNA reads as TGTGCCAGCAGCTTCATCGAATCCGGGGAGCTGTTTTTT. Protein product: CASSFIESGELFF.

This clonotype was detected only a few times. The chain employs TRBV2 and TRBJ2-3; possible D gene TRBD2, 6 bases. V was trimmed by 2 bases and J by 5 bases, leaving 11 bases between them. CDR3 length equals 14 residues. Germline V gene sequence: CDR1 SNHLY, CDR2 FYNNEI. The DNA of the CDR3 is TGTGCCAGCAGTGAACCGGGAGCTAAAGATACGCAGTATTTT. This codes for CASSEPGAKDTQYF.

The rearrangement uses TRBV11-3 and TRBJ2-5; 8 positions agree with TRBD1. The J call may be wrong; the DNA end is better matched by TRBJ2-7. Germline V gene data show CDR1 as SGHNT and CDR2 as YENEEA. The CDR3 length is 15 residues. The DNA of the CDR3 is TGTGCCAGCAGCTTAAGCCAGGGGGCCAACTACGAGCAGTACTTC. It is translated as CASSLSQGANYEQYF.

This clonotype appeared once. V gene TRBV20-1 combines with J gene TRBJ2-7; D may correspond to TRBD1 or TRBD2 (6 bases each). This CDR3 spans 14 amino acids. Germline V gene lookup returns CDR1 DFQATT and CDR2 SNEGSKA (reference sequence). Trimming cost V 1 base and J 5 bases, with 15 bases left between them. The CDR3 DNA follows: TGCAGTGCTAGAGTGCCGGGGGCTAGGAACGAGCAGTACTTC. Protein: CSARVPGARNEQYF.

This clonotype has just a few counts. The V and J genes are TRBV15 and TRBJ2-5, with D perhaps TRBD1 (6 bases). V was pared by 6 bases and J by 5 bases, with 13 bases between. Germline V gene lookup returns CDR1 LNHNV and CDR2 YYDKDF (reference sequence). The CDR3 runs to 13 residues. In DNA form, the CDR3 reads TGTGCCACCAGGGAACAGGGTTCGGAGACCCAGTACTTC. It is translated as CATREQGSETQYF.

V and J are TRBV29-1 and TRBJ2-5, with 7 nucleotides matching TRBD1. The J call could be wrong; TRBJ2-7 is a better fit for the DNA end. Germline CDR1 SQVTM, CDR2 ANQGSEA. The CDR3 has 15 amino acids. CDR3 in DNA: TGCAGCGTTCTAAAGGGGGACAGTGGGGTCTACGAGCAGTACTTC. It encodes CSVLKGDSGVYEQYF.